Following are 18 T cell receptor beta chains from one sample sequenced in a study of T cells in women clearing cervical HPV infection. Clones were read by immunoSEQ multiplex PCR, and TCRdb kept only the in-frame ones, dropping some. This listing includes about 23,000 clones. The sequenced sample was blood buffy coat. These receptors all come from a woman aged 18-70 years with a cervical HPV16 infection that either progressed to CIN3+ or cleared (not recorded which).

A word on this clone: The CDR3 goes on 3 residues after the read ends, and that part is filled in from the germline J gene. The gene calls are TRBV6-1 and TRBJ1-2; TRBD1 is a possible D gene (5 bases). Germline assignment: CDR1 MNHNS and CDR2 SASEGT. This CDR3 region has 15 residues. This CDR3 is CASSETGGRLAGYTF. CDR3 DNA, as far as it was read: TGTGCCAGCAGTGAAACCGGGGGGAGACTAGCGGGC.

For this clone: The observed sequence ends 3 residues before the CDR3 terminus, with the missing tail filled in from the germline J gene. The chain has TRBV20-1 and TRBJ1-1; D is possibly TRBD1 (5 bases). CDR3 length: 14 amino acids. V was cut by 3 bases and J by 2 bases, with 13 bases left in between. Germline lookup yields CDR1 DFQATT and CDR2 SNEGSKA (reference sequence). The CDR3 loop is CSARGGVRNTEAFF. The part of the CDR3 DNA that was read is TGCAGTGCTAGGGGGGGGGTCCGTAACACTGAA.

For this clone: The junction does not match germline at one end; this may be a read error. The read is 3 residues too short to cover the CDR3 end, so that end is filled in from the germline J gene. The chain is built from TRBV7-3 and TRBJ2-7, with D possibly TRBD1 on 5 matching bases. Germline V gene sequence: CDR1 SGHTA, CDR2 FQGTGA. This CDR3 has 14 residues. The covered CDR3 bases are TGTTCCAGCAGCTCGCAGGGTAATTCCCACGAG. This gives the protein CSSSSQGNSHE. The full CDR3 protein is CSSSSQGNSHEQYF.

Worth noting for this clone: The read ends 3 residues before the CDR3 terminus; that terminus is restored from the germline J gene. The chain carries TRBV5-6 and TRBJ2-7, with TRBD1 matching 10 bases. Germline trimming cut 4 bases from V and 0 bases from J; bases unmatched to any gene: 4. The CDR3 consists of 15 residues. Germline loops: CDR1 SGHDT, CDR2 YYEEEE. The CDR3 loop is CASSRTGGNSYEQYF. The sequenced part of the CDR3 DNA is TGTGCCAGCAGCCGGACAGGGGGGAACTCCTACGAG. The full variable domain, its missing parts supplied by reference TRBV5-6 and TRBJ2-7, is DAGVTQSPTHLIKTRGQQVTLRCSPKSGHDTVSWYQQALGQGPQFIFQYYEEEERQRGNFPDRFSGHQFPNYSSELNVNALLLGDSALYLCASSRTGGNSYEQYFGPGTRLTVT.

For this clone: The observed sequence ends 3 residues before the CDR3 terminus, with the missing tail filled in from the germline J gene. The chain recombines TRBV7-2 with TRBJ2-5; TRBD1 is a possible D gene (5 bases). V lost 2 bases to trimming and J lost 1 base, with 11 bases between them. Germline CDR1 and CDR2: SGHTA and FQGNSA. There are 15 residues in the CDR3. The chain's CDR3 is CASSLYQGTQETQYF. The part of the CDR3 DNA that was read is TGTGCCAGCAGCTTATATCAGGGCACCCAAGAGACC.

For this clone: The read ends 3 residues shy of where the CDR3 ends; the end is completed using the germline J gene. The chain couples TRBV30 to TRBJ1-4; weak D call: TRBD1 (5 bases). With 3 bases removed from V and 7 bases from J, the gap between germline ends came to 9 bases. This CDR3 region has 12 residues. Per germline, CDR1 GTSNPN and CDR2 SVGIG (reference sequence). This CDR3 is CAWRWGGEKLFF. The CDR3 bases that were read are TGTGCCTGGAGGTGGGGCGGTGAAAAA.

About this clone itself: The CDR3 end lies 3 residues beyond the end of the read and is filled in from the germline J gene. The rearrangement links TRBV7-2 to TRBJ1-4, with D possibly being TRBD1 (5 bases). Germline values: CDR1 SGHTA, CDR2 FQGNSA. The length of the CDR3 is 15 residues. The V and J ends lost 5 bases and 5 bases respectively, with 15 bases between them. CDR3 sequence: CASSRRGNRNEKLFF. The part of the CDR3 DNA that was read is TGTGCCAGCAGCCGACGGGGGAACCGCAATGAAAAA.

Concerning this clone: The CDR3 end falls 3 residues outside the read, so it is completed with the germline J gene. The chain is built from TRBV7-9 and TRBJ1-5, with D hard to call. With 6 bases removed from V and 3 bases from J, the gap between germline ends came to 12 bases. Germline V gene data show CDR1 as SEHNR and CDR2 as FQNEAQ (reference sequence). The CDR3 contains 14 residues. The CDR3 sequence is CASSSWADNQPQHF. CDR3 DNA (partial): TGTGCCAGCAGTTCGTGGGCCGACAATCAGCCC.

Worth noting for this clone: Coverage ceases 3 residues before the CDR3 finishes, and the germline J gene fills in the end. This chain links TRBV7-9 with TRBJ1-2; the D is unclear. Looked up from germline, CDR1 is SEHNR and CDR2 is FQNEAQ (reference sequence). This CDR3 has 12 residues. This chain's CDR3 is CASGLSNAGYTF. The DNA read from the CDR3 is TGTGCCAGCGGGCTATCCAACGCGGGC.

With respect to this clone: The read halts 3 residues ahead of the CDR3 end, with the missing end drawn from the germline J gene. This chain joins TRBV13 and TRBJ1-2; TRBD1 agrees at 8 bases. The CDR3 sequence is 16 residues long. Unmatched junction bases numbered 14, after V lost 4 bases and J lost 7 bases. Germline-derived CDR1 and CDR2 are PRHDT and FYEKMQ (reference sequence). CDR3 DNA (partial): TGTGCCAGCAGCTCAGAGGTGCCGGGACAGGTACCTGGC. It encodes CASSSEVPGQVPG. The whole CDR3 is CASSSEVPGQVPGYTF. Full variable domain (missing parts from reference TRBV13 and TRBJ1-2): AAGVIQSPRHLIKEKRETATLKCYPIPRHDTVYWYQQGPGQDPQFLISFYEKMQSDKGSIPDRFSAQQFSDYHSELNMSSLELGDSALYFCASSSEVPGQVPGYTFGSGTRLTVV.

CDR3 sequence: CASSQWRAGNYGYTF. The CDR3 bases that were read are TGCGCCAGCAGTCAATGGCGCGCGGGGAACTATGGC. The rearrangement uses TRBV23-1 and TRBJ1-2; D is uncertain. The missing CDR3 end, 3 residues past where the read stops, is filled in from the germline J gene. TRBV23-1 is an ORF; its function is uncertain. Deletions cut 1 base from V and 2 bases from J, with 11 bases between. The CDR3 contains 15 residues.

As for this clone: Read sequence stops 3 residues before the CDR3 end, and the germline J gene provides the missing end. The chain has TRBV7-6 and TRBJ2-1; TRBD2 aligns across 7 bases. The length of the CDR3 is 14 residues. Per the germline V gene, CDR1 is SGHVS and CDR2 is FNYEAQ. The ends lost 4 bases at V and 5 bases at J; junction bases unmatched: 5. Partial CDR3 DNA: TGTGCCAGCAGCTCCGGGGGGACTGACAATGAG. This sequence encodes CASSSGGTDNE. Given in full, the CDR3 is CASSSGGTDNEQFF.

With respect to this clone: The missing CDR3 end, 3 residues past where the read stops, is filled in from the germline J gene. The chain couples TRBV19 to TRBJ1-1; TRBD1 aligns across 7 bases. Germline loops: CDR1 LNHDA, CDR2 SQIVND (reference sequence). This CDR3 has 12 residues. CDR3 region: CASSLRQGEAFF. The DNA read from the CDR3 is TGTGCCAGTAGCCTTCGACAGGGCGAA. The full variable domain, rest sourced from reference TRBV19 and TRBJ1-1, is DGGITQSPKYLFRKEGQNVTLSCEQNLNHDAMYWYRQDPGQGLRLIYYSQIVNDFQKGDIAEGYSVSREKKESFPLTVTSAQKNPTAFYLCASSLRQGEAFFGQGTRLTVV.

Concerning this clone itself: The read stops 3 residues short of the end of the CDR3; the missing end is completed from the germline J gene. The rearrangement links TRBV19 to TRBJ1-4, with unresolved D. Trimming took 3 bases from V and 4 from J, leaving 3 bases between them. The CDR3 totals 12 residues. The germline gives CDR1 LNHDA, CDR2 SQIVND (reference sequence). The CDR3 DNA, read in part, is TGTGCCAGTAGTATTCGTAATGAAAAA. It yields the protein CASSIRNEK. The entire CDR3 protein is CASSIRNEKLFF.

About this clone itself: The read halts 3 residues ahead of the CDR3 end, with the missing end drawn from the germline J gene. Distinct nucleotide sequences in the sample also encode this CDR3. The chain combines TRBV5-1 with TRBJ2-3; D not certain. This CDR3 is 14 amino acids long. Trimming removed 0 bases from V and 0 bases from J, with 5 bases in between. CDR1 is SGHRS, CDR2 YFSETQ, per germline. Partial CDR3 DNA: TGCGCCAGCAGCTTGGACTCTAGCACAGATACG. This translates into CASSLDSSTDT. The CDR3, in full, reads CASSLDSSTDTQYF. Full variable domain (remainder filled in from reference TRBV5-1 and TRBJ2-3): KAGVTQTPRYLIKTRGQQVTLSCSPISGHRSVSWYQQTPGQGLQFLFEYFSETQRNKGNFPGRFSGRQFSNSRSEMNVSTLELGDSALYLCASSLDSSTDTQYFGPGTRLTVL.

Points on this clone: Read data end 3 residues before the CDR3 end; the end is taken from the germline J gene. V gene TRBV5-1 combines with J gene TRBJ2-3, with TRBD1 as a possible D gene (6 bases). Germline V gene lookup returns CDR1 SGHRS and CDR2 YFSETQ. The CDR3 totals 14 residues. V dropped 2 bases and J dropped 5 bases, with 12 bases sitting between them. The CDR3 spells CASSFGQHGDTQYF. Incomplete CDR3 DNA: TGCGCCAGCAGCTTCGGACAGCACGGAGATACG.

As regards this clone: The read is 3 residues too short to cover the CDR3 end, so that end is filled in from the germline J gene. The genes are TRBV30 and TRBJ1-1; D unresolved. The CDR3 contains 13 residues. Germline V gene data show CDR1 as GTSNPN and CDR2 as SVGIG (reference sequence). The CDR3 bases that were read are TGTGCCTGGAGTGTACGGGGTAAGGAGTGG. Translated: CAWSVRGKEW. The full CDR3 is CAWSVRGKEWAFF.

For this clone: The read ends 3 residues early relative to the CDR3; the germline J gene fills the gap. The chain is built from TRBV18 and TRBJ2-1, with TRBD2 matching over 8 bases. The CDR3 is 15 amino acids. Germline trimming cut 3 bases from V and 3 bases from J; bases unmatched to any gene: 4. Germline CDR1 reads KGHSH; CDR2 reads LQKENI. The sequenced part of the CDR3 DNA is TGTGCCAGCTCACCGATCGGGGGGGTCTACAATGAG. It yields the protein CASSPIGGVYNE. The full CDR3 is CASSPIGGVYNEQFF.